This T cell receptor beta chain is drawn from a study of T cell responses to AZD1222 COVID-19 vaccine. Study details: Pooled in the analysis were second doses at about 4 or about 12 weeks.

Profiled with immunoSEQ multiplex PCR; TCRdb holds only in-frame clones, not every one. The repertoire holds more than 150,000 clones, about 86% seen once, with approximately 0.49% in the top ten. This CDR3 has 14 amino acids. Germline CDR1 is KGHDR and CDR2 is SFDVKD. The V end was cut by 4 bases, the J end by 7 bases, with 12 bases between. Broader study findings: Spike was spanned by vaccine-associated CD4 TCRs, with dominance at 160-218 and 743-854. Following two doses of AZD1222, Spike-specific TCR breadth and depth rose.

As for this clone: Its antigen is still unknown.

Sequences were derived from peripheral blood, sampled on day 0 of AZD1222 vaccination. This receptor was taken from an adult in good health. The rearrangement links TRBV24-1 to TRBJ1-4; D might be TRBD1 (6 bases). The CDR3 region is CATSEAGRGEKLFF. Written as DNA, the CDR3 is TGTGCCACCAGTGAAGCCGGCAGGGGTGAAAAACTGTTTTTT.